Listed here are 27 T cell receptor beta chains from one sample, sequenced in a study of metastatic and nonmetastatic thyroid tumors. TCRdb redid the clone calls on the PCR reads using MiXCR. This sample yields around 30,000 clones, of which 15% to 20% are seen a single time; more than 4.5% belongs to the top ten. None of the patients had undergone any treatment ahead of thyroid surgery. The source material was blood. Every receptor here comes from a female donor with papillary thyroid cancer or a benign thyroid nodule (not recorded which). Some clones in this sample may be carry-over from other donors' samples.

This sequence joins TRBV7-6 and TRBJ1-6; D is unclear. V shed 3 bases and J shed 7 bases, with 4 bases lying between them. The CDR3 totals 12 residues. The germline V gene encodes CDR1 SGHVS and CDR2 FNYEAQ. This chain's CDR3 is CASSFSNSPLHF. CDR3 coding DNA: TGTGCCAGCAGCTTTTCGAATTCACCCCTCCACTTT.

This clone was seen repeatedly, ten times or more. The chain uses TRBV7-2 and TRBJ2-5; no firm D call. V dropped 4 bases and J dropped 5 bases, with 17 bases sitting between them. CDR1 and CDR2 (germline): SGHTA, FQGNSA. The CDR3 length is 15 residues. The CDR3 loop is CASSSALGQDETQYF. Here the CDR3 DNA reads TGTGCCAGCAGCTCCGCCCTAGGGCAGGATGAGACCCAGTACTTC.

The chain carries TRBV6-1 and TRBJ2-2, with D perhaps matching TRBD1 (6 bases). The CDR3 is 17 residues long. Germline V gene lookup returns CDR1 MNHNS and CDR2 SASEGT. V dropped 6 bases and J dropped 5 bases, with 22 bases sitting between them. The CDR3 coding sequence is TGTGCCAGCAGGGCCCTAAGACAGGAAGCAACAACCGGGGAGCTGTTTTTT. As protein: CASRALRQEATTGELFF.

This clone was found many times. The chain joins TRBV11-2 to TRBJ2-2; 10 bases are a match to TRBD2. This CDR3 is 16 amino acids long. Trimming cost V 4 bases and J 3 bases; bases outside gene matches: 5. The germline V gene has CDR1 SGHAT and CDR2 FQNNGV. The CDR3 sequence is CASSSSSGGYTGELFF. DNA of the CDR3: TGTGCCAGCAGCTCCTCTAGCGGGGGATACACCGGGGAGCTGTTTTTT.

This clone turned up a few times. This chain uses TRBV6-6 with TRBJ1-5; 7 positions agree with TRBD1. The CDR3 runs to 15 residues. V was clipped by 5 bases and J by 4 bases; unmatched bases: 8. In germline, CDR1 is MNHNY, CDR2 SVGAGI (reference sequence). The CDR3 loop reads CASSHGTQGNQPQHF. CDR3 nucleotide sequence: TGTGCCAGCAGTCACGGAACACAGGGGAATCAGCCCCAGCATTTT.

In its sample, this clone was seen many times. The chain combines TRBV20-1 with TRBJ2-3, with unresolved D. Per germline, CDR1 DFQATT and CDR2 SNEGSKA (reference sequence). CDR3 size: 15 residues. V was cut by 2 bases and J by 0 bases, with 12 bases left in between. In nucleotides, the CDR3 is TGCAGTGCTAGAAATGTCGAGGCTAGCACAGATACGCAGTATTTT. Encoded protein: CSARNVEASTDTQYF.

Many counts were recorded for this clone. This chain uses TRBV4-2 with TRBJ1-5; the D gene is possibly TRBD1 (5 bases). CDR3 length: 16 amino acids. CDR1 is LGHNA, CDR2 YNFKEQ, per germline. The ends were cut back, 2 bases at V and 3 bases at J, with 14 bases in the middle. For the CDR3, the DNA is TGTGCCAGCAGCCAAAACCTAGGACATAACAATCAGCCCCAGCATTTT. Translating it yields CASSQNLGHNNQPQHF.

This clone has at least ten counts. The genes are TRBV20-1 and TRBJ2-1, with 12 bases matching TRBD2. The germline V gene has CDR1 DFQATT and CDR2 SNEGSKA (reference sequence). The CDR3 totals 14 residues. V gave up 5 bases and J gave up 5 bases; unmatched junction bases: 4. For the CDR3, the DNA is TGCAGTGCTCGACTAGCGGGGGACCACAATGAGCAGTTCTTC. It encodes CSARLAGDHNEQFF.

Many counts were recorded for this clone. This may be a read error, as it is one base from a much larger clone. The chain carries TRBV6-2 or TRBV6-3 and TRBJ1-1; 10 bases fit TRBD1. The CDR3 is 17 residues long. The V gene's germline CDR1 is MNHEY and CDR2 SVGEGT. V lost 7 bases to trimming and J lost 3 bases; unmatched junction nucleotides: 14. CDR3: CASNHSSSGTGDTEAFF. The CDR3 DNA is TGTGCCAGCAACCATAGCTCGTCCGGGACAGGGGACACTGAAGCTTTCTTT.

This clone appeared many times. This chain uses TRBV9 with TRBJ1-6; TRBD1 agrees at 10 bases. CDR1 SGDLS and CDR2 YYNGEE come from the germline V gene. Trimming removed 0 bases from V and 10 bases from J; junction bases left unmatched: 4. This CDR3 spans 15 amino acids. CDR3 nucleotide sequence: TGTGCCAGCAGCGTAGTCGGGACAGGGGAGTCACCCCTCCACTTT. Amino acid sequence: CASSVVGTGESPLHF.

CDR3 nucleotides: TGTGCCAGCAGGCTTCGTCATGAGCAGTACTTC. It specifies CASRLRHEQYF. The rearrangement links TRBV6-1 to TRBJ2-7; D call uncertain. This CDR3 has 11 amino acids. CDR1 is MNHNS, CDR2 SASEGT, per germline. V was cut by 6 bases and J by 7 bases, with 10 bases left in between.

V gene TRBV7-6 combines with J gene TRBJ2-2, with D possibly TRBD1 on 6 matching bases. This CDR3 has 16 amino acids. Trimming shortened V by 1 base and J by 0 bases, and 9 bases separated the two germline ends. Germline assignment: CDR1 SGHVS and CDR2 FNYEAQ. The CDR3 loop is CASSLVPGANTGELFF. In DNA form, the CDR3 reads TGTGCCAGCAGCTTAGTGCCAGGGGCGAACACCGGGGAGCTGTTTTTT.

The chain is built from TRBV5-4 and TRBJ2-7; TRBD1 agrees at 9 bases. Looked up from germline, CDR1 is SGHNT and CDR2 is YYREEE (reference sequence). V trimming: 5 bases; J trimming: 1 base; junction bases outside the gene matches: 1. The CDR3 sequence is 13 residues long. The CDR3 coding sequence is TGTGCCAGCAGGACAGGGGGATCCTACGAGCAGTACTTC. Translating gives CASRTGGSYEQYF.

This clone was picked up many times. The chain employs TRBV10-1 and TRBJ1-1; the match to TRBD1 covers 9 bases. There are 16 residues in the CDR3. J gave up 1 base and V 5 bases, and 8 bases lay outside the gene matches. The V gene's germline CDR1 is WNHNN and CDR2 SYGVQD (reference sequence). CDR3 residues: CASSPGQGMGNTEAFF. The CDR3 DNA follows: TGCGCCAGCAGTCCGGGACAGGGTATGGGGAACACTGAAGCTTTCTTT.

This clone was counted ten times or more. The chain has TRBV5-1 and TRBJ1-1; D gene unclear. CDR1 and CDR2 (germline): SGHRS, YFSETQ. This CDR3 is 14 amino acids long. Trimming took 0 bases from V and 3 from J, leaving 9 bases between them. The CDR3, as DNA: TGCGCCAGCAGCTTGGAAGCCGGAGACACTGAAGCTTTCTTT. Its protein product is CASSLEAGDTEAFF.

This clone has a handful of counts. At one boundary the junction diverges from the germline segment, which might be a read error. V usage is TRBV27 and J usage is TRBJ1-2; D unclear. CDR1 is MNHEY and CDR2 is SMNVEV in the germline V gene (reference sequence). CDR3 length equals 14 residues. The CDR3 DNA is TGTGCCAGCATTTTATCGGACGACATAGGCGGCTACACCTTC. As protein: CASILSDDIGGYTF.

This chain uses TRBV5-6 with TRBJ1-1; 9 bases are a match to TRBD1. J gave up 0 bases and V 0 bases, and 6 bases lay outside the gene matches. The CDR3 is 17 amino acids. From germline, CDR1 is SGHDT and CDR2 YYEEEE. CDR3 in DNA: TGTGCCAGCAGCTTGGTACAGGGGGCTCTCATGAACACTGAAGCTTTCTTT. Translating gives CASSLVQGALMNTEAFF.

This clone is medium-sized. V is TRBV6-2 or TRBV6-3 and J is TRBJ2-3; 8 nucleotides line up with TRBD2. Looked up from germline, CDR1 is MNHEY and CDR2 is SVGEGT. The J segment lost 5 bases and the V segment lost 2 bases, leaving 6 bases of the junction unmatched. The CDR3 has 15 residues. Here the CDR3 DNA reads TGTGCCAGCAGTTACGATGCGGGAGGAGTAGATACGCAGTATTTT. Its protein product is CASSYDAGGVDTQYF.

This clone appeared many times. V is TRBV20-1 and J is TRBJ1-2; D perhaps matches TRBD1 (5 bases). The CDR3 sequence is 14 residues long. CDR1 is DFQATT, CDR2 SNEGSKA, per germline (reference sequence). Deletions cut 3 bases from V and 7 bases from J, with 18 bases between. The CDR3 sequence is CSASPRGLDGGYTF. The CDR3 nucleotides are TGCAGTGCTAGCCCCCGGGGGTTAGATGGTGGCTACACCTTC.

This clone appeared a few times. A read error is likely, as this CDR3 ends without the conserved phenylalanine or tryptophan. The DNA is omitted, as the CDR3 cannot be located on it reliably, and the CDR3 follows TCRdb's listing. The rearrangement joins TRBV9 to TRBJ2-2; the table assigns TRBD1, which was not confirmed against the DNA. The CDR3 sequence runs 8 residues, both termini included. Germline V lookup: CDR1 SGDLS, CDR2 YYNGEE. CDR3 sequence reads: CASSEGGA.

This clone has a count of ten or more. This chain joins TRBV7-8 and TRBJ2-7; 11 nucleotides line up with TRBD2. V shed 5 bases, J shed 3 bases, and the junction held 3 bases outside the gene matches. Germline CDR1 and CDR2: SGHVS and FQNEAQ. This CDR3 is built from 14 residues. The CDR3 region is CASSRLAGNYEQYF. Written as DNA, the CDR3 is TGTGCCAGCAGCCGACTAGCGGGGAACTACGAGCAGTACTTC.

This clone was picked up many times. The chain joins TRBV3-1 to TRBJ1-3; possible D gene TRBD1, 5 bases. Germline lookup yields CDR1 LGHDT and CDR2 YNNKEL (reference sequence). Trimming cost V 7 bases and J 4 bases, with 14 bases left between them. This CDR3 has 14 amino acids. The CDR3 protein is CASTQLGGGNTIYF. CDR3 in DNA: TGTGCCAGCACTCAATTGGGGGGGGGAAACACCATATATTTT.

By its share, this clone is medium-sized. The chain recombines TRBV7-2 with TRBJ2-7; TRBD1 aligns across 8 bases. In germline, CDR1 is SGHTA, CDR2 FQGNSA. The V segment lost 2 bases and the J segment 5 bases; nucleotides outside the gene matches: 8. The CDR3 runs to 15 residues. The CDR3 spells CASSLPDRGRDEQYF. The CDR3 bases are TGTGCCAGCAGCTTACCTGACAGGGGTCGAGACGAGCAGTACTTC.

This clone is medium-sized (0.01 to 0.1%) within its sample. The CDR3 spells CASTFLRGPLHF. Here the CDR3 DNA reads TGTGCCAGCACCTTCCTCCGGGGACCCCTCCACTTT. The chain joins TRBV7-2 to TRBJ1-6; no reliable D call. The CDR3 is made up of 12 amino acids. CDR1 and CDR2 (germline): SGHTA, FQGNSA. Trimming pared 7 bases from V and 12 bases from J, leaving 13 bases between.

Concerning this clone: Germline and junction disagree at one end, which may indicate a read error. The chain employs TRBV28 and TRBJ1-5, with 7 bases fitting TRBD1. Germline loops: CDR1 MDHEN, CDR2 SYDVKM. The CDR3 totals 15 residues. DNA of the CDR3: TGTGCCAGCAGAAATACAGGGGCGGTCAATCAGCCCCAACATTTT. It yields the protein CASRNTGAVNQPQHF. Full variable domain (missing parts from reference TRBV28 and TRBJ1-5): DVKVTQSSRYLVKRTGEKVFLECVQDMDHENMFWYRQDPGLGLRLIYFSYDVKMKEKGDIPEGYSVSREKKERFSLILESASTNQTSMYLCASRNTGAVNQPQHFGDGTRLSIL.

This clone was counted once. V and J are TRBV6-5 and TRBJ2-5; D is undetermined. V was cut by 0 bases and J by 2 bases, with 7 bases left in between. Per germline, CDR1 MNHEY and CDR2 SVGAGI. The CDR3 contains 14 residues. In nucleotides, the CDR3 is TGTGCCAGCAGTTACTCGCTAGGGCAAGAGACCCAGTACTTC. Protein product: CASSYSLGQETQYF.

This clone was recorded many times. V is TRBV28 and J is TRBJ1-1; no reliable D call. Trimming took 8 bases from V and 2 from J, leaving 6 bases between them. The CDR3 spans 11 residues. The germline gives CDR1 MDHEN, CDR2 SYDVKM. The CDR3 protein is CASFGNTEAFF. DNA of the CDR3: TGTGCCAGCTTTGGTAACACTGAAGCTTTCTTT.